The 6 T cell receptor beta chains below come from one sample, sequenced in a study of molecular identifiers for immune sequencing clone quantification. TCRdb fed the PCR reads into MiXCR, producing one record per CDR3 protein. The table shows around 89,000 distinct CDR3 sequences, with under 20% occurring only once. Sequencing input: naive CD8+ T cells from blood, with Jurkat cell RNA spiked in. Noted subset: FACS-sorted CD8+CD4-CCR7+CD45RA+ naive T cells. The receptor set was obtained from a human donor in good health. Some libraries in this study had Jurkat cell RNA spiked in.

Many counts were recorded for this clonotype. The chain combines TRBV27 with TRBJ2-3; 11 positions match TRBD2. The CDR3 covers 16 residues. With V trimmed by 2 bases and J by 2 bases, 3 bases remained unmatched. Germline assignment: CDR1 MNHEY and CDR2 SMNVEV (reference sequence). The CDR3 coding sequence is TGTGCCAGCAGTTTAGTAGCGGGAGGGCTCACAGATACGCAGTATTTT. Its translation: CASSLVAGGLTDTQYF.

This clonotype was seen repeatedly, ten times or more. This chain joins TRBV6-6 and TRBJ2-4; 11 bases line up with TRBD1. Germline CDR1 is MNHNY and CDR2 is SVGAGI (reference sequence). V gave up 5 bases and J gave up 8 bases; unmatched junction bases: 8. This CDR3 spans 15 amino acids. The CDR3 DNA sequence: TGTGCCAGCAGTATCCGGGACAGGGGGTTGGACATTCAGTACTTC. Translation: CASSIRDRGLDIQYF.

With regard to this clonotype: This may be a read error, as it is one base from a much larger clone. The J gene is TRBJ2-2, the V gene TRBV29-1; the match to TRBD2 covers 8 bases. Trimming removed 8 bases from V and 4 bases from J; junction bases left unmatched: 12. The germline V gene encodes CDR1 SQVTM and CDR2 ANQGSEA. The CDR3 runs to 15 residues. The CDR3 here is CSCRGGTGLTGELFF. The CDR3 coding sequence is TGCAGCTGCCGGGGGGGCACGGGTCTCACCGGGGAGCTGTTTTTT.

This clonotype was recorded at least ten times. The rearrangement uses TRBV7-3 and TRBJ2-1, with 9 bases matching TRBD1. J was trimmed by 1 base and V by 5 bases; bases with no gene match: 3. The CDR3 runs 15 residues. CDR1 and CDR2 from the germline V gene are SGHTA and FQGTGA. In DNA, the CDR3 is TGTGCCAGCAGCGTAGGGACAGGGTCCTACAATGAGCAGTTCTTC. The encoded protein is CASSVGTGSYNEQFF.

This clonotype occurred many times. The chain combines TRBV10-2 with TRBJ1-4; a weak D match, TRBD1 (5 bases). Trimming stripped 2 bases from V and 4 bases from J, with 11 bases between. This CDR3 has 15 residues. In germline, CDR1 is WSHSY, CDR2 SAAADI. This chain's CDR3 is CASSEGGTLNEKLFF. CDR3 bases: TGCGCCAGCAGTGAGGGAGGGACCCTTAATGAAAAACTGTTTTTT.

With regard to this clonotype: Possible read error: a much larger clone is one base away. The chain employs TRBV3-1 and TRBJ1-5, with no clear D. CDR3 length equals 16 residues. Germline V lookup: CDR1 LGHDT, CDR2 YNNKEL (reference sequence). V gave up 3 bases and J gave up 2 bases, with 14 bases separating them. CDR3 region: CASSHTGNLGNQPQHF. The CDR3 nucleotides are TGTGCCAGCAGCCATACCGGGAACTTGGGCAATCAGCCCCAGCATTTT.